This TCR beta chain stems from a study of blood T cell repertoires in COVID-19. Libraries were prepared by immunoSEQ multiplex PCR; TCRdb keeps only in-frame clonotypes and omits some of them. There are 35,000 to 40,000 clones in the sample; around 90% occur only once, and roughly 5.1% lies in the top ten. Germline-derived CDR1 and CDR2 are LGHNA and YSLEER. The V and J ends lost 0 bases and 8 bases, in that order; junction bases with no gene match: 10. CDR3 length: 17 amino acids. The sequenced sample consisted of peripheral blood. The chain combines TRBV4-3 with TRBJ2-1, with 10 positions matching TRBD2. The sequence came from a man aged 55 to 70 with COVID-19, enrolled during active disease. CDR3 amino acids: CASSQDLAGVTGDEQFF. CDR3 bases: TGCGCCAGCAGCCAAGACCTAGCGGGAGTGACCGGGGATGAGCAGTTCTTC.